Listed below are T cell receptor beta chains from one sample, sequenced in a study of blood T cell repertoires in COVID-19. TCRdb's table, derived via immunoSEQ multiplex PCR, lists solely in-frame clones and lacks some. The sample shows 300,000 or so clones, more than 75% of them seen only once. Specimen: PBMCs or T cells enriched from blood (not recorded which). The receptors were gathered from a woman aged 25 to 39 who had recovered from COVID-19. Both conserved end residues are part of each CDR3. A D gene is named only where the DNA matches it firmly.

CDR3 | DNA | D | J | V
CASSLRQGERANVLTF | TGTGCCAGCTCACTCCGACAGGGGGAAAGGGCCAACGTCCTGACTTTC | TRBD1 | TRBJ2-6 | TRBV18
CASNRGSATNEKLFF | TGTGCCAGCAACAGGGGAAGTGCAACTAATGAAAAACTGTTTTTT | TRBD1 | TRBJ1-4 | TRBV2
CAWSVAKSYGYTF | TGTGCCTGGAGTGTAGCAAAATCCTATGGCTACACCTTC | - | TRBJ1-2 | TRBV30
CASSPGTPREQYF | TGTGCCAGCAGCCCAGGGACACCTCGGGAGCAGTACTTC | - | TRBJ2-7 | TRBV6-5
CASSQDPRTGDQETQYF | TGTGCCAGCAGCCAAGACCCACGGACAGGAGATCAAGAGACCCAGTACTTC | TRBD1 | TRBJ2-5 | TRBV4-2
CASSEAARAGVTDTQYF | TGTGCCAGCAGTGAAGCCGCCCGAGCGGGGGTCACAGATACGCAGTATTTT | TRBD2 | TRBJ2-3 | TRBV6-1
CASSPEEGTYEQYF | TGTGCCAGCTCACCTGAAGAGGGAACCTACGAGCAGTACTTC | - | TRBJ2-7 | TRBV18
CASLRDKNTEAFF | TGTGCCAGCCTTCGGGACAAAAACACTGAAGCTTTCTTT | - | TRBJ1-1 | TRBV2
CASSQGLGLAKDTQYF | TGCGCCAGCAGCCAAGGTCTGGGACTAGCGAAAGATACGCAGTATTTT | TRBD2 | TRBJ2-3 | TRBV4-1
CATSDVGTPSNQPQHF | TGTGCCACCAGTGACGTGGGGACACCTAGCAATCAGCCCCAGCATTTT | - | TRBJ1-5 | TRBV24-1
CASSLDPGSMNTEAFF | TGTGCCAGCAGCTTAGATCCAGGGTCGATGAACACTGAAGCTTTCTTT | - | TRBJ1-1 | TRBV7-8
CASSYYQGQGFNEQFF | TGTGCCAGCAGTTACTATCAGGGACAGGGGTTTAATGAGCAGTTCTTC | TRBD1 | TRBJ2-1 | TRBV6-5
CASSPWASNQPQHF | TGTGCCAGCAGTCCCTGGGCCTCCAATCAGCCCCAGCATTTT | - | TRBJ1-5 | TRBV6-5